Shown below are 20 T cell receptor beta chains from a single sample sequenced in a study of CD8 T cells in Susac syndrome. RNA amounts of about 0.45 to 1 ug underwent reverse transcription with random hexamers. TCRdb passed the immunoSEQ multiplex PCR reads through MiXCR, listing each CDR3 protein once. The sample contains approximately 74,000 distinct CDR3 sequences, 94% of which appear only once. The sample consisted of CD8+ T cells from PBMCs. These receptors were taken from a human donor with Susac syndrome.

The chain is built from TRBV5-6 and TRBJ2-1; 7 bases fit TRBD2. J gave up 5 bases and V 1 base, and 3 bases lay outside the gene matches. The germline V gene has CDR1 SGHDT and CDR2 YYEEEE. This CDR3 comprises 14 residues. The CDR3 reads CASSLSGLDNEQFF. The CDR3 DNA reads TGTGCCAGCAGCTTGTCCGGACTAGACAATGAGCAGTTCTTC.

The chain recombines TRBV20-1 with TRBJ2-7, with D perhaps given as TRBD1 or TRBD2 (5 bases each). Trimming cost V 6 bases and J 4 bases, with 13 bases left between them. The CDR3 runs 12 residues. Germline V lookup: CDR1 DFQATT, CDR2 SNEGSKA (reference sequence). CDR3 loop: CSAEGQRYEQYF. CDR3 coding DNA: TGCAGTGCCGAGGGGCAGAGATACGAGCAGTACTTC.

The chain has TRBV6-4 and TRBJ2-1, with 10 bases lining up with TRBD2. Unmatched junction bases numbered 2, after V lost 2 bases and J lost 4 bases. This CDR3 has 15 amino acids. In germline, CDR1 is MRHNA, CDR2 SNTAGT. CDR3 sequence: CASSDIAGGYNEQFF. Written as DNA, the CDR3 is TGTGCCAGCAGTGACATAGCGGGAGGTTACAATGAGCAGTTCTTC.

The chain combines TRBV5-6 with TRBJ2-5; 7 bases match TRBD1. The germline V gene encodes CDR1 SGHDT and CDR2 YYEEEE. The CDR3 consists of 15 residues. The junction had 11 bases not matched to a gene; V was cut back by 4 bases and J by 5 bases. The CDR3 here is CASSIAGQALETQYF. The DNA of the CDR3 is TGTGCCAGCAGCATCGCTGGACAGGCTTTGGAGACCCAGTACTTC.

The chain is built from TRBV27 and TRBJ1-5; the D gene is possibly TRBD1 (5 bases). The CDR3 sequence is 15 residues long. Looked up from germline, CDR1 is MNHEY and CDR2 is SMNVEV (reference sequence). V gave up 1 base and J gave up 1 base, with 8 bases separating them. The CDR3 region is CASSLLRDSNQPQHF. CDR3 in DNA: TGTGCCAGCAGTTTATTACGGGACAGCAATCAGCCCCAGCATTTT.

The chain combines TRBV28 with TRBJ1-5; D gene ambiguous. V lost 0 bases to trimming and J lost 4 bases, with 7 bases between them. From germline, CDR1 is MDHEN and CDR2 SYDVKM. CDR3 size: 14 residues. CDR3 residues: CASSLWQSNQPQHF. Here the CDR3 DNA reads TGTGCCAGCAGTTTATGGCAGAGTAATCAGCCCCAGCATTTT.

This chain uses TRBV5-1 with TRBJ2-1, with TRBD1 matching 10 bases. Losses at the gene ends were 4 bases for V and 10 bases for J; bases not matched to a gene: 11. The CDR3 totals 15 residues. From germline, CDR1 is SGHRS and CDR2 YFSETQ. As DNA, the CDR3 is TGCGCCAGCAGCCCGGGACAGGGGTCTCCCAGGGAGCAGTTCTTC. Translating it yields CASSPGQGSPREQFF.

The V call is TRBV28, the J call TRBJ2-5; 13 positions match TRBD2. The CDR3 runs 18 residues. Germline V gene data show CDR1 as MDHEN and CDR2 as SYDVKM. V trimming: 5 bases; J trimming: 2 bases; junction bases outside the gene matches: 11. The CDR3 region is CASSPTLGTSGEQETQYF. In nucleotides, the CDR3 is TGTGCCAGCAGTCCGACCCTGGGGACTAGCGGGGAGCAAGAGACCCAGTACTTC.

V and J are TRBV29-1 and TRBJ2-1; D call uncertain. This CDR3 contains 12 residues. V gave up 3 bases and J gave up 2 bases, with 5 bases separating them. The V gene's germline CDR1 is SQVTM and CDR2 ANQGSEA. The CDR3 here is CSVDGTYNEQFF. CDR3 in DNA: TGCAGCGTTGATGGGACCTACAATGAGCAGTTCTTC.

The V gene is TRBV7-8, the J gene TRBJ1-1; no definite D call. V lost 2 bases to trimming and J lost 0 bases, with 10 bases between them. Germline V gene lookup returns CDR1 SGHVS and CDR2 FQNEAQ. The CDR3 spans 15 residues. CDR3 amino acids: CASSLHWAMNTEAFF. In DNA, the CDR3 is TGTGCCAGCAGCTTACACTGGGCGATGAACACTGAAGCTTTCTTT. The full variable domain, completed using reference TRBV7-8 and TRBJ1-1, is GAGVSQSPRYKVAKRGQDVALRCDPISGHVSLFWYQQALGQGPEFLTYFQNEAQLDKSGLPSDRFFAERPEGSVSTLKIQRTQQEDSAVYLCASSLHWAMNTEAFFGQGTRLTVV.

The chain carries TRBV28 and TRBJ2-1; 9 positions match TRBD2. J gave up 5 bases and V 6 bases, and 8 bases lay outside the gene matches. Germline V CDR1 and CDR2: MDHEN, SYDVKM. This CDR3 is built from 15 residues. The CDR3 reads CASRIRLADDNEQFF. CDR3 in DNA: TGTGCCAGCAGGATACGACTAGCGGATGACAATGAGCAGTTCTTC.

This chain uses TRBV7-9 with TRBJ2-5; possible D gene TRBD2, 5 bases. V shed 5 bases and J shed 5 bases, with 12 bases lying between them. This CDR3 spans 13 amino acids. Germline CDR1 SEHNR, CDR2 FQNEAQ (reference sequence). CDR3 amino acids: CASSPPPGETQYF. In nucleotides, the CDR3 is TGTGCCAGCAGCCCACCCCCGGGGGAGACCCAGTACTTC.

The rearrangement uses TRBV6-5 and TRBJ2-7, with D perhaps matching TRBD1 (5 bases). V gave up 0 bases and J gave up 0 bases, with 6 bases separating them. Germline V gene data show CDR1 as MNHEY and CDR2 as SVGAGI. This CDR3 has 14 residues. In nucleotides, the CDR3 is TGTGCCAGCAGTTACTCGACAGCCTCCTACGAGCAGTACTTC. Its protein is CASSYSTASYEQYF.

V gene TRBV6-2 or TRBV6-3 combines with J gene TRBJ2-1, with D hard to call. Germline CDR1 MNHEY, CDR2 SVGEGT. V was trimmed by 11 bases and J by 6 bases, leaving 8 bases between them. This CDR3 has 10 amino acids. The CDR3 here is CAGWVNEQFF. CDR3 sequence (DNA): TGTGCCGGCTGGGTCAATGAGCAGTTCTTC.

The chain joins TRBV7-9 to TRBJ2-1, with no clear D. V gave up 1 base and J gave up 12 bases, with 10 bases separating them. Germline CDR1 reads SEHNR; CDR2 reads FQNEAQ (reference sequence). The CDR3 consists of 12 residues. The CDR3 DNA follows: TGTGCCAGCAGCTTAGACCCTTCGGTGCAGTTCTTC. This encodes CASSLDPSVQFF. The full variable domain, its missing parts supplied by reference TRBV7-9 and TRBJ2-1, is DTGVSQNPRHKITKRGQNVTFRCDPISEHNRLYWYRQTLGQGPEFLTYFQNEAQLEKSRLLSDRFSAERPKGSFSTLEIQRTEQGDSAMYLCASSLDPSVQFFGPGTRLTVL.

The chain uses TRBV12-3 or TRBV12-4 and TRBJ1-5; possibly TRBD1 for D (5 bases). Trimming cost V 5 bases and J 6 bases, with 17 bases left between them. The CDR3 sequence is 15 residues long. The CDR3 here is CASSHRRDLAQPQHF. The CDR3 DNA sequence: TGTGCCAGCAGTCACCGCCGGGACCTGGCTCAGCCCCAGCATTTT.

V is TRBV20-1 and J is TRBJ2-1; no reliable D call. The V gene lost 5 bases and the J gene lost 0 bases, with 8 bases spanning the gap. The germline V gene encodes CDR1 DFQATT and CDR2 SNEGSKA (reference sequence). This CDR3 is built from 13 residues. CDR3 protein: CSARKSSYNEQFF. Written as DNA, the CDR3 is TGCAGTGCTCGCAAGAGCTCCTACAATGAGCAGTTCTTC.

This chain connects TRBV27 to TRBJ2-1, with D possibly TRBD2 on 6 matching bases. Germline V gives CDR1 MNHEY, CDR2 SMNVEV (reference sequence). This CDR3 contains 15 residues. The V end lost 5 bases, the J end lost 3 bases, and 14 bases lay between the germline ends. The CDR3 coding sequence is TGTGCCAGCAGTCCCTCGGGAGCTAGCTACAATGAGCAGTTCTTC. Its protein is CASSPSGASYNEQFF.

V usage is TRBV6-6 and J usage is TRBJ2-5; D perhaps matches TRBD2 (5 bases). The CDR3 has 15 residues. Germline CDR1 is MNHNY and CDR2 is SVGAGI (reference sequence). The germline V and J ends were trimmed by 4 bases and 5 bases, with 17 bases remaining between them. The CDR3 is CASSFDYGSGETQYF. CDR3 DNA sequence: TGTGCCAGCAGTTTTGACTACGGATCGGGGGAGACCCAGTACTTC.

The chain couples TRBV30 to TRBJ1-5, with D hard to call. This CDR3 is built from 14 residues. Trimming stripped 3 bases from V and 0 bases from J, with 9 bases between. Germline lookup yields CDR1 GTSNPN and CDR2 SVGIG (reference sequence). The CDR3 bases are TGTGCCTGGAGCGTGGGCAATAGCAATCAGCCCCAGCATTTT. Translating it yields CAWSVGNSNQPQHF.